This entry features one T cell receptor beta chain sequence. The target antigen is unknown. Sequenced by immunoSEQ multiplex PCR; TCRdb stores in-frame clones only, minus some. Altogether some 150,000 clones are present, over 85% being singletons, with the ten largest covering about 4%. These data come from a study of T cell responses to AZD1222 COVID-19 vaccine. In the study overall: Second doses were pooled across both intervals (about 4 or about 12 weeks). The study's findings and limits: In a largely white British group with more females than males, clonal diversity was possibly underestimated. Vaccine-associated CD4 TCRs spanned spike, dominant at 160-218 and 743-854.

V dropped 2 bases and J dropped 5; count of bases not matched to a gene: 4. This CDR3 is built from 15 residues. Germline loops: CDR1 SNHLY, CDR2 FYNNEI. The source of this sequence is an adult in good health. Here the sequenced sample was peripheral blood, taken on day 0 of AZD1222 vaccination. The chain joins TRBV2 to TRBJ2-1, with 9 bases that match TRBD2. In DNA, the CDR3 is TGTGCCAGCAGTGAAAGTCTAGCGGGAAACAATGAGCAGTTCTTC. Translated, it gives CASSESLAGNNEQFF.